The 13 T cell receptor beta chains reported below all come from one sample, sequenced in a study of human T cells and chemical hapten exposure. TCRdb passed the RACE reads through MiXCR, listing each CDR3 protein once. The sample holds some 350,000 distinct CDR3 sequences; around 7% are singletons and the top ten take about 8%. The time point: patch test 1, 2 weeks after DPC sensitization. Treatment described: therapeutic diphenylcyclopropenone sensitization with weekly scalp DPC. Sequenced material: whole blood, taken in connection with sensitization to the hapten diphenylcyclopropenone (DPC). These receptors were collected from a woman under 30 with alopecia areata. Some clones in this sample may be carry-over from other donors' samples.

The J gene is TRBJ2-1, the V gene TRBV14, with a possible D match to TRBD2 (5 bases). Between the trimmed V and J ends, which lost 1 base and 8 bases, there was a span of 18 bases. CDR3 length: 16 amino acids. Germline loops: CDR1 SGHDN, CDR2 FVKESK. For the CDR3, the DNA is TGTGCCAGCAGCCAAGTTACTCCGGGCGGAGGAGATGAGCAGTTCTTC. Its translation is CASSQVTPGGGDEQFF.

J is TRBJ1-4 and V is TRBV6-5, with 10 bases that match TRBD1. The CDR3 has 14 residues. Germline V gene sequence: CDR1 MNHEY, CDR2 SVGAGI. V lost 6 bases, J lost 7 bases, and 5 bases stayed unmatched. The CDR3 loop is CASSSGTGVEKLFF. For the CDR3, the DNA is TGTGCCAGCAGCAGCGGGACAGGGGTTGAAAAACTGTTTTTT.

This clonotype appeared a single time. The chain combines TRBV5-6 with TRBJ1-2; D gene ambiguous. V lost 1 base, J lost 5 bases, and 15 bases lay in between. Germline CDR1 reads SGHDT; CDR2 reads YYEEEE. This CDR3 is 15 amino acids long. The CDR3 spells CASSLLGDYNYGYTF. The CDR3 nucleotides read TGTGCCAGCAGCTTGCTGGGAGACTACAATTATGGCTACACCTTC.

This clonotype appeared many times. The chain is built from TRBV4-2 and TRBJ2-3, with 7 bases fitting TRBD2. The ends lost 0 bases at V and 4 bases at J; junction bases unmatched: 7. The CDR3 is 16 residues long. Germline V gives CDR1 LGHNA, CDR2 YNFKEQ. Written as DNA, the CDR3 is TGTGCCAGCAGCCAAGATCGGTCGGGGGGTGCAGATACGCAGTATTTT. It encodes CASSQDRSGGADTQYF.

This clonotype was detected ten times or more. The CDR3 reads CASSFRTAPSYEQYF. The CDR3 DNA is TGTGCCAGCAGTTTTCGGACAGCTCCCTCCTACGAGCAGTACTTC. The rearrangement joins TRBV12-3 or TRBV12-4 to TRBJ2-7, with D perhaps matching TRBD1 (6 bases). Trimming removed 3 bases at V and 0 bases at J, with 12 bases between. This CDR3 comprises 15 residues.

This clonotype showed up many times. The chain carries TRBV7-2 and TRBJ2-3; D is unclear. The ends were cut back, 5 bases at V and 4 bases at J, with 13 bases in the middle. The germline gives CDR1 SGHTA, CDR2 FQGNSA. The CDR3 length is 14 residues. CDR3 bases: TGTGCCAGCAGCCCGCGACGGTTTGCAGATACGCAGTATTTT. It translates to CASSPRRFADTQYF.

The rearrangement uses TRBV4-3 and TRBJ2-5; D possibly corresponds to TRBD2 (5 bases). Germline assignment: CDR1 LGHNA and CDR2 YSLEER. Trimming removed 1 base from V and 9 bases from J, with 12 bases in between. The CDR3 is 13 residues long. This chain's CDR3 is CASSQVPGMAQYF. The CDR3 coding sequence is TGCGCCAGCAGCCAAGTTCCGGGGATGGCCCAGTACTTC.

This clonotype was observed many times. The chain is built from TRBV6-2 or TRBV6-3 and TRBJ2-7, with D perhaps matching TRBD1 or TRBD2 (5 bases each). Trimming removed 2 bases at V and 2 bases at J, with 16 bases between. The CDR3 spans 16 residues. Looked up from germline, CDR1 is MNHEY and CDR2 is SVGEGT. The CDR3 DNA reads TGTGCCAGCAGTTACGGGGCTGGCCCTAGCCCCTACGAGCAGTACTTC. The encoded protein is CASSYGAGPSPYEQYF.

CDR3 sequence (DNA): TGTGCCAGCAGGTGGGGAGACAGGGCCAATCAGCCCCAGCATTTT. Translating gives CASRWGDRANQPQHF. This sequence joins TRBV7-3 and TRBJ1-5; 7 bases match TRBD1. CDR3 length: 15 amino acids. V was pared by 6 bases and J by 3 bases, with 8 bases of the junction left unmatched. The V gene's germline CDR1 is SGHTA and CDR2 FQGTGA.

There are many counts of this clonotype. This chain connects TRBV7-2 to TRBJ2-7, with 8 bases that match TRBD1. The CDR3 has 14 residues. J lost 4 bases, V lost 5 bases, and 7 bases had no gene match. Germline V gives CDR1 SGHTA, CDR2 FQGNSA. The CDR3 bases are TGTGCCAGCAGCCTGGGACAGGTTGCGTACGAGCAGTACTTC. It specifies CASSLGQVAYEQYF.

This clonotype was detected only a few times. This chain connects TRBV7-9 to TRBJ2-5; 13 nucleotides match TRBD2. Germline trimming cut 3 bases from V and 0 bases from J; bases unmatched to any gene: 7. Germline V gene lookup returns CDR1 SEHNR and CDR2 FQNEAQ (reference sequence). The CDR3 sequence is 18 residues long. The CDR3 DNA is TGTGCCAGCAGCTTCCCGGCCGGACTAGCGGGGGACCAAGAGACCCAGTACTTC. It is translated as CASSFPAGLAGDQETQYF.

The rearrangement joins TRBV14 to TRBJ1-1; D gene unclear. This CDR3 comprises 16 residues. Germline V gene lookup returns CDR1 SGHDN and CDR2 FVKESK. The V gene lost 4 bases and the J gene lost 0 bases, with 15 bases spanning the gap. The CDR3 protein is CASSPPSPGLNTEAFF. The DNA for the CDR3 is TGTGCCAGCAGCCCTCCCTCCCCGGGCTTGAACACTGAAGCTTTCTTT.

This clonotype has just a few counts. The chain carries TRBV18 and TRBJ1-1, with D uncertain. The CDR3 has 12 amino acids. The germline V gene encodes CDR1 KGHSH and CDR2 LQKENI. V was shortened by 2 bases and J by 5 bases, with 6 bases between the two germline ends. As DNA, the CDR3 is TGTGCCAGCTCACCAGGGATAACTGAAGCTTTCTTT. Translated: CASSPGITEAFF.